A single sample gave rise to the 5 T cell receptor beta chains below, sequenced in a study of T cell responses to AZD1222 COVID-19 vaccine. The table came from immunoSEQ multiplex PCR; TCRdb's copy has only in-frame clones and leaves some out. The repertoire holds roughly 160,000 clones, with more than 90% as singletons. The sample in question was peripheral blood, obtained on day 0 of AZD1222 vaccination. These TCRs come from an adult in good health.

This clone was counted a few times. The chain has TRBV4-1 and TRBJ2-7; TRBD1 matches at 7 bases. Trimming at V came to 2 bases and at J to 6 bases, leaving 13 bases not matched to a gene. CDR3 length equals 16 residues. CDR1 and CDR2 from the germline V gene are MGHRA and YSYEKL. Here the CDR3 DNA reads TGCGCCAGCAGCCAAACCCCCCGACAGGGATGGGGCGAGCAGTACTTC. Translated, it gives CASSQTPRQGWGEQYF.

CDR3 nucleotide sequence: TGTGCCCTTATAAGGGGCTATAATTCACCCCTCCACTTT. Translating it yields CALIRGYNSPLHF. J is TRBJ1-6 and V is TRBV30, with D maybe TRBD1 (5 bases). The CDR3 runs to 13 residues. Germline CDR1 and CDR2: GTSNPN and SVGIG (reference sequence). The V gene lost 8 bases and the J gene lost 3 bases, with 11 bases spanning the gap. Based on the CDR3 plus reference TRBV30 and TRBJ1-6, the full variable domain is SQTIHQWPATLVQPVGSPLSLECTVEGTSNPNLYWYRQAAGRGLQLLFYSVGIGQISSEVPQNLSASRPQDRQFILSSKKLLLSDSGFYLCALIRGYNSPLHFGNGTRLTVT.

The rearrangement uses TRBV3-1 (or the pseudogene TRBV3-2) and TRBJ1-2, with 9 bases that match TRBD1. The CDR3 has 15 residues. CDR1 is LGHDT and CDR2 is YNNKEL in the germline V gene (reference sequence). The ends lost 4 bases at V and 5 bases at J; junction bases unmatched: 8. CDR3 nucleotide sequence: TGTGCCAGCAGCCTCCGACAGGGGGGGGCGTATGGCTACACCTTC. It is translated as CASSLRQGGAYGYTF.

This chain joins TRBV7-9 and TRBJ2-3; TRBD2 matches 8 bases. From germline, CDR1 is SEHNR and CDR2 FQNEAQ (reference sequence). This CDR3 spans 16 amino acids. The junction had 10 bases not matched to a gene; V was cut back by 5 bases and J by 3 bases. The CDR3 loop is CASSRSDGGATDTQYF. Written as DNA, the CDR3 is TGTGCCAGCAGCCGTTCCGACGGGGGGGCGACAGATACGCAGTATTTT.

The V gene is TRBV9, the J gene TRBJ2-2, with a possible D match to TRBD1 (5 bases). Deletions cut 2 bases from V and 2 bases from J, with 10 bases between. CDR1 is SGDLS and CDR2 is YYNGEE in the germline V gene. The CDR3 has 15 amino acids. DNA for the CDR3: TGTGCCAGCAGCGTTACGGACAAAAACACCGGGGAGCTGTTTTTT. Amino acid sequence: CASSVTDKNTGELFF.